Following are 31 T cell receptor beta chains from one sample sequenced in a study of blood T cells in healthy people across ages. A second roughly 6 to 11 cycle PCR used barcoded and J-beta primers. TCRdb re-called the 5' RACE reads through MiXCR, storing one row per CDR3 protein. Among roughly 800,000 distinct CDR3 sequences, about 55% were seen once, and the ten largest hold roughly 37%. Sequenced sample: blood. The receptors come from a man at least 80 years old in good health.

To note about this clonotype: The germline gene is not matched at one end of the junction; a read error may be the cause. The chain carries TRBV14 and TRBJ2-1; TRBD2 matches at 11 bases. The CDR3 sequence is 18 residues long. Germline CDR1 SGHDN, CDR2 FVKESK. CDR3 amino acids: CASSQMGRSSGRTETQVF. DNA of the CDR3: TGTGCCAGCAGCCAAATGGGGCGCTCTAGCGGGAGGACGGAGACCCAGGTCTTC.

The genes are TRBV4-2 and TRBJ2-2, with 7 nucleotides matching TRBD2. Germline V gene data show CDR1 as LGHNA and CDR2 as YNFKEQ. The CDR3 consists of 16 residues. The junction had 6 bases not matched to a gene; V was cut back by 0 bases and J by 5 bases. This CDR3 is CASSQETSEQTGELFF. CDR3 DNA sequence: TGTGCCAGCAGCCAAGAAACTAGCGAACAAACCGGGGAGCTGTTTTTT.

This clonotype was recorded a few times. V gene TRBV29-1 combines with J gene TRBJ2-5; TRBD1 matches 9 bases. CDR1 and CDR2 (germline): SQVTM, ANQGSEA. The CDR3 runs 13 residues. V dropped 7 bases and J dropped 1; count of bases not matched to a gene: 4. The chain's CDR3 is CSGGTGTQETQYF. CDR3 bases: TGCAGCGGTGGGACAGGGACCCAAGAGACCCAGTACTTC. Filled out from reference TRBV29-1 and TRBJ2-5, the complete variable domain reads SAVISQKPSRDICQRGTSLTIQCQVDSQVTMMFWYRQQPGQSLTLIATANQGSEATYESGFVIDKFPISRPNLTFSTLTVSNMSPEDSSIYLCSGGTGTQETQYFGPGTRLLVL.

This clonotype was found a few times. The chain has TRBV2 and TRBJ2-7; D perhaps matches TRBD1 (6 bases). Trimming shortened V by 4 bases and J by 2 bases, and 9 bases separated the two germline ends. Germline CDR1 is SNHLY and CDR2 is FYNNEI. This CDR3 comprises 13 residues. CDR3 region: CASSGAGAYEQYF. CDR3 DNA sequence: TGTGCCAGCAGTGGGGCAGGGGCCTACGAGCAGTACTTC.

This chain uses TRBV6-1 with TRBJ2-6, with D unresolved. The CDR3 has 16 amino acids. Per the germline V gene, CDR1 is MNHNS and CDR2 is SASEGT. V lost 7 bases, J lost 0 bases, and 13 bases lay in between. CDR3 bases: TGTGCCAGCACGGTTGGGGTGAGCTCTGGGGCCAACGTCCTGACTTTC. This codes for CASTVGVSSGANVLTF.

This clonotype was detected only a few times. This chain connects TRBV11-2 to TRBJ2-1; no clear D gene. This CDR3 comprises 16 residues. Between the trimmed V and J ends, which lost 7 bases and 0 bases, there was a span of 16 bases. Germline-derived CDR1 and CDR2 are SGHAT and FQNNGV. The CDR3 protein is CASTVAVASSYNEQFF. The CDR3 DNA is TGTGCCAGCACGGTCGCAGTGGCCAGCTCCTACAATGAGCAGTTCTTC. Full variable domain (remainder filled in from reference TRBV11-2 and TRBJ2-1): EAGVAQSPRYKIIEKRQSVAFWCNPISGHATLYWYQQILGQGPKLLIQFQNNGVVDDSQLPKDRFSAERLKGVDSTLKIQPAKLEDSAVYLCASTVAVASSYNEQFFGPGTRLTVL.

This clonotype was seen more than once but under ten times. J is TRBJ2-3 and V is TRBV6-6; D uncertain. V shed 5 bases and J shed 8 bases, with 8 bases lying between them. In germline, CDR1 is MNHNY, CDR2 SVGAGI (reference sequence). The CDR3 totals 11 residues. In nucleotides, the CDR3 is TGTGCCAGCAGTCCCTATCCTACGCAGTATTTT. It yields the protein CASSPYPTQYF.

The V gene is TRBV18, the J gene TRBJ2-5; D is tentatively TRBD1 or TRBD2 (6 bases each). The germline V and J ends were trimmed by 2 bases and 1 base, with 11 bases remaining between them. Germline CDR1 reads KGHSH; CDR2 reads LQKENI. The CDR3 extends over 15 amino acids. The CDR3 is CASSPIGGLQETQYF. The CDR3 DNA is TGTGCCAGCTCACCAATCGGGGGCCTCCAAGAGACCCAGTACTTC.

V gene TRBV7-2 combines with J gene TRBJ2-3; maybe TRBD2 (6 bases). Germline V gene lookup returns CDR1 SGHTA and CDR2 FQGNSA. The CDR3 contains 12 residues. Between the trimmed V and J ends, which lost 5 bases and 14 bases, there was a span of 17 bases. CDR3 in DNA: TGTGCCAGCAGCCTCAAACTAGCCCACGCGTATTTT. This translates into CASSLKLAHAYF.

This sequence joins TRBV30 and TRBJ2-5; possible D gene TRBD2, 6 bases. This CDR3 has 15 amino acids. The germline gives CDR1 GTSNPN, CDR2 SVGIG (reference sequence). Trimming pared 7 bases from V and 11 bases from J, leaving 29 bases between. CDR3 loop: CAFGSGAEPSGEQYF. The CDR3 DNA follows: TGTGCCTTTGGCAGCGGCGCGGAGCCCTCGGGGGAGCAGTACTTC.

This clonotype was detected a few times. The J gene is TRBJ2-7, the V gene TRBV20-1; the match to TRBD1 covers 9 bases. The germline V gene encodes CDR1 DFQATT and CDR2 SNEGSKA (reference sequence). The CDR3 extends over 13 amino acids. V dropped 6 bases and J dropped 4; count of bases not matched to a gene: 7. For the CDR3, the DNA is TGCAGTGCAATGGGACAGGGAGGGTACGAGCAGTACTTC. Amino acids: CSAMGQGGYEQYF.

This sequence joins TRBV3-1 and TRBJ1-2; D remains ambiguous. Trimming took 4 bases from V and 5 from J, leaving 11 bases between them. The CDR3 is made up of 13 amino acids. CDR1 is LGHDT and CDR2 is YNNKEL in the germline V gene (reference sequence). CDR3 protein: CASSLERAYGYTF. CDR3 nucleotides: TGTGCCAGCAGCCTAGAAAGAGCATATGGCTACACCTTC.

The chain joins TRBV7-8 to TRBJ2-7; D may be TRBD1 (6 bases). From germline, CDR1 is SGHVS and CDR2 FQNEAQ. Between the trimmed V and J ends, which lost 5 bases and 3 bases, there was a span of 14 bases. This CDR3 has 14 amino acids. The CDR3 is CASSKGHRNYEQYF. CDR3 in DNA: TGTGCCAGCAGCAAGGGACACCGAAACTACGAGCAGTACTTC.

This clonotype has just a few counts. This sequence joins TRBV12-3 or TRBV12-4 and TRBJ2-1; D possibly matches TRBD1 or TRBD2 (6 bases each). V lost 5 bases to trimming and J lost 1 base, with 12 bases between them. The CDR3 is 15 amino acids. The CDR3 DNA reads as TGTGCCAGCAGTCAACTAGGGGGGTCCTACAATGAGCAGTTCTTC. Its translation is CASSQLGGSYNEQFF.

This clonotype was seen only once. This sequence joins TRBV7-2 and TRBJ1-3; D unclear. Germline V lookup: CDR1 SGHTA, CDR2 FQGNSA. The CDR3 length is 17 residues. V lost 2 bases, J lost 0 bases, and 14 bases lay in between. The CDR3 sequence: CASSLSPFRSSGNTIYF. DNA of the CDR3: TGTGCCAGCAGCTTATCCCCCTTTCGGAGCTCTGGAAACACCATATATTTT.

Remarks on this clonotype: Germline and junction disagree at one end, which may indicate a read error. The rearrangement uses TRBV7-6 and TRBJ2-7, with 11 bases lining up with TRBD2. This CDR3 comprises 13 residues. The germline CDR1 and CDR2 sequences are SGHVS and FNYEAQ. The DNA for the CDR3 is TGTGCCAGCAGCGGACTAGCGGGCTACGGGCAGTACTTC. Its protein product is CASSGLAGYGQYF.

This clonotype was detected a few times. CDR3 nucleotide sequence: TGCAGTGCCCTTAGACAGGGGTCCGGAGAGACCCAGTACTTC. This encodes CSALRQGSGETQYF. This rearrangement joins TRBV20-1 to TRBJ2-5; 8 bases map to TRBD1. Trimming took 6 bases from V and 4 from J; bases not matched to a gene: 10. Germline V CDR1 and CDR2: DFQATT, SNEGSKA (reference sequence). The CDR3 sequence is 14 residues long.

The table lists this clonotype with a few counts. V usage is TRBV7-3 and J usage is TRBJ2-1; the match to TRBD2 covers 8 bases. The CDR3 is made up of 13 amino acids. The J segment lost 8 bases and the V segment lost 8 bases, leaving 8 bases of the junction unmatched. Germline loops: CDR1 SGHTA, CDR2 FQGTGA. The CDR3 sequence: CASGASGLYEQFF. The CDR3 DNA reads TGTGCCAGCGGGGCTAGCGGGCTCTATGAGCAGTTCTTC. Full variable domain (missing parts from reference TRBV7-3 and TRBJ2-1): GAGVSQTPSNKVTEKGKYVELRCDPISGHTALYWYRQSLGQGPEFLIYFQGTGAADDSGLPNDRFFAVRPEGSVSTLKIQRTERGDSAVYLCASGASGLYEQFFGPGTRLTVL.

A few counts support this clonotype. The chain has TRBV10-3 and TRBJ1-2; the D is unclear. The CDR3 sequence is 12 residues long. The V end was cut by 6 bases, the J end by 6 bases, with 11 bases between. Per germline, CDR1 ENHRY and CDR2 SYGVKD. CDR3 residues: CAIREAWDGYTF. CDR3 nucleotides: TGTGCCATCAGGGAAGCCTGGGATGGCTACACCTTC.

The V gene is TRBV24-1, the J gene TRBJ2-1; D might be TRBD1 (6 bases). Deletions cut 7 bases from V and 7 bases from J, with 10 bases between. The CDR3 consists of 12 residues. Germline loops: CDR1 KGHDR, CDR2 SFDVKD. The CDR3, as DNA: TGTGCCACCAGGGGGGCCCCTAATGAGCAGTTCTTC. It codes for CATRGAPNEQFF.

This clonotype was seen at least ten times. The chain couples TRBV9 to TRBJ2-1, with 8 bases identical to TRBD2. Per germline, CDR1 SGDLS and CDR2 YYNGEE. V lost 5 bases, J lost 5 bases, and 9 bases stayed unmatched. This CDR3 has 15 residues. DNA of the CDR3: TGTGCCAGCAGTGATTTGGCGGGGGGTGACAATGAGCAGTTCTTC. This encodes CASSDLAGGDNEQFF.

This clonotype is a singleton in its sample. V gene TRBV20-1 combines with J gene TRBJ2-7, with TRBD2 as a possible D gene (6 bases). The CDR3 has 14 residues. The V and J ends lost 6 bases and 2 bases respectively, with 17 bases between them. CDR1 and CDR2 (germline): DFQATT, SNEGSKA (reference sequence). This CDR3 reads CSAWAGTATYEQYF. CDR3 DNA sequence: TGCAGTGCGTGGGCGGGGACGGCAACCTACGAGCAGTACTTC.

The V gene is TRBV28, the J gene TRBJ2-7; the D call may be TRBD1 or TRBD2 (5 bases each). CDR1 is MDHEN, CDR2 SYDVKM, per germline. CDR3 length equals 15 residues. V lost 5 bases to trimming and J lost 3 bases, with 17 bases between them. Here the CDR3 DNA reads TGTGCCAGCAGTGCTACCTGGGACCGTCGCTACGAGCAGTACTTC. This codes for CASSATWDRRYEQYF.

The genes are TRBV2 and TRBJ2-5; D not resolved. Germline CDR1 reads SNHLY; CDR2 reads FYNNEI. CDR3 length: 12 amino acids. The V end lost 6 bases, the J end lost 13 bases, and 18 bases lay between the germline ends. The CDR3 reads CASRAEHRYAYF. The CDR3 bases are TGTGCCAGCAGGGCAGAGCACAGATACGCGTACTTC.

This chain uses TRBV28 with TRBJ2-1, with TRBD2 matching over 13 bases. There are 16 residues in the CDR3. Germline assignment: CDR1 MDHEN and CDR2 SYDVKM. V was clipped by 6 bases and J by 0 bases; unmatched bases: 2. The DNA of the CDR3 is TGTGCCAGCAGAGGACTAGCGGGAGCCTCCTACAATGAGCAGTTCTTC. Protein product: CASRGLAGASYNEQFF.

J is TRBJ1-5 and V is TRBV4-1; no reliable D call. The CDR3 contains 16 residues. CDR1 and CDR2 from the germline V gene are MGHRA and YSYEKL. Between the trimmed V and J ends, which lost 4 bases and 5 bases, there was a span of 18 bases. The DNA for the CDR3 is TGCGCCAGCAGCCCCGCGATGGGCAGCGGGCATCAGCCCCAGCATTTT. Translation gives CASSPAMGSGHQPQHF.

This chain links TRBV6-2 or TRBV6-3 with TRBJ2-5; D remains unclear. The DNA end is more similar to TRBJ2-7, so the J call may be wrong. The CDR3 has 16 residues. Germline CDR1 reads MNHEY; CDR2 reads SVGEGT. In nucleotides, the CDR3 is TGTGCCAGCAGTTACGACGCGTCTTTTATAGACTACGAGCAGTACTTC. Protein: CASSYDASFIDYEQYF.

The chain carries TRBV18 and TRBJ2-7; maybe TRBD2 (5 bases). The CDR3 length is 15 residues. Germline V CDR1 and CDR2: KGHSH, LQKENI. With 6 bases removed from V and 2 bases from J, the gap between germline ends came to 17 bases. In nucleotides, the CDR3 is TGTGCCAGCTCGCAATTGGGGAGTGGCCCCTACGAGCAGTACTTC. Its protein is CASSQLGSGPYEQYF.

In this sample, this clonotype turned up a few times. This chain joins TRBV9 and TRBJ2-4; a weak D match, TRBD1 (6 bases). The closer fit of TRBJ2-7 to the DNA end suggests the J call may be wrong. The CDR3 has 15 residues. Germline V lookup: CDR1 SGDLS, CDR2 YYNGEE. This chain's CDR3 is CASSTRGRQVNEQYF. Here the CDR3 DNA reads TGTGCCAGCAGCACCCGGGGCCGACAGGTCAACGAGCAGTACTTC.

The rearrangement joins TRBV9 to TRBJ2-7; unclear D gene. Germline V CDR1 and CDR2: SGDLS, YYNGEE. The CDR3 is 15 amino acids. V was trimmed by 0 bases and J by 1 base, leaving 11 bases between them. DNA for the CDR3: TGTGCCAGCAGCGTAGCTACAAGTCCTTCCTACGAGCAGTACTTC. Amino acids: CASSVATSPSYEQYF.

Here the CDR3 reads CAISSAGSGTDTQYF. CDR3 bases: TGTGCCATCAGTTCAGCGGGAAGTGGCACAGATACGCAGTATTTT. The rearrangement uses TRBV10-3 and TRBJ2-3; 7 positions agree with TRBD2. CDR1 ENHRY and CDR2 SYGVKD come from the germline V gene. J was trimmed by 1 base and V by 5 bases; bases with no gene match: 6. The CDR3 is made up of 15 amino acids.